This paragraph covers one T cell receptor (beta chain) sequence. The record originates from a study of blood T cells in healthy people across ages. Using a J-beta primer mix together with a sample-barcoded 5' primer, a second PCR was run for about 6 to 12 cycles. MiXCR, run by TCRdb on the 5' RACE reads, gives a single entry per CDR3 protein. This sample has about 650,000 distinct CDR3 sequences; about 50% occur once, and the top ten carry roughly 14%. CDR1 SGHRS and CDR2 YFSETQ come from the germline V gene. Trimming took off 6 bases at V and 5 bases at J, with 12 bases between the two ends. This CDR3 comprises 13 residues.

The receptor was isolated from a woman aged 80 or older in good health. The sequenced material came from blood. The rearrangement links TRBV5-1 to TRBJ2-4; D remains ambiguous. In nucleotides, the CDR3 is TGCGCCAGCACCCATACAGTGGAAAACATTCAGTACTTC. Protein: CASTHTVENIQYF.